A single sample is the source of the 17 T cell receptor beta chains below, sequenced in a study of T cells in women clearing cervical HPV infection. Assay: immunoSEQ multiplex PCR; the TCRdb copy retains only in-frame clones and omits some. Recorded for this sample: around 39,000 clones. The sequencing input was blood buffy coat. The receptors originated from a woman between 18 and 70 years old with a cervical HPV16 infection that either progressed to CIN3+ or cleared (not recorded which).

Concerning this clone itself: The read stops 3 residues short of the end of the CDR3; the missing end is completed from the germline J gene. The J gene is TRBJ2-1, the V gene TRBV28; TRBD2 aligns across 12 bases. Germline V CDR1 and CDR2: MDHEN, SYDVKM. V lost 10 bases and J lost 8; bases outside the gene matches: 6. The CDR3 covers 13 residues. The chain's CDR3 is CATTTSGRYEQFF. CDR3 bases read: TGTGCCACCACCACTAGCGGGAGGTATGAG.

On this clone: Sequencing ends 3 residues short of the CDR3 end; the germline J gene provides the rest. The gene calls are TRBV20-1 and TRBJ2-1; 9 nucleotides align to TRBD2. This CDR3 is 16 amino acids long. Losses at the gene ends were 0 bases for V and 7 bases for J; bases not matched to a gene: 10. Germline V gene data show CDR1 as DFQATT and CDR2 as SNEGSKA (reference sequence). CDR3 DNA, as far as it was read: TGCAGTGCTAGAGATCGTCGACTAGCGGTAGGAAATGAG. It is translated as CSARDRRLAVGNE. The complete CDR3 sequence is CSARDRRLAVGNEQFF.

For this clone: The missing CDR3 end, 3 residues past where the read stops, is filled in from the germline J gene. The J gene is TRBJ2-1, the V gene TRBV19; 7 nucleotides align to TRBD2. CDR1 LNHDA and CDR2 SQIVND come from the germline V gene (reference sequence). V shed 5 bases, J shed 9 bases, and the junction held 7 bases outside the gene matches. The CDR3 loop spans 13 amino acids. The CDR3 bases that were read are TGTGCCAGTAGTTTCCAAGCGGGAAGTGAG. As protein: CASSFQAGSE. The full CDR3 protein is CASSFQAGSEQFF.

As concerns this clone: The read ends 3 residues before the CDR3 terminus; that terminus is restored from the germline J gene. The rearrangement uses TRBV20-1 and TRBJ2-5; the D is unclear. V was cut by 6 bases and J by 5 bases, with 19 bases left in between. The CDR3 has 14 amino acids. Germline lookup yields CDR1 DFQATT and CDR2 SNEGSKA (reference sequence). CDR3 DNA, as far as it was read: TGCAGTGCCGCTCTGACGGCGGAGTTGGAGACC. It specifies CSAALTAELET. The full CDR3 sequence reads CSAALTAELETQYF.

CDR3 sequence: CASSSGTSNEQFF. CDR3 DNA, as far as it was read: TGTGCCAGCAGCTCCGGGACTAGCAATGAG. V gene TRBV5-5 combines with J gene TRBJ2-1, with 8 bases aligning to TRBD2. With the read ending 3 residues before the CDR3 end, the germline J gene is used to fill in that end. This CDR3 is 13 amino acids long. CDR1 and CDR2 (germline): SGHKS, YYEKEE (reference sequence). V shed 3 bases, J shed 6 bases, and the junction held 2 bases outside the gene matches.

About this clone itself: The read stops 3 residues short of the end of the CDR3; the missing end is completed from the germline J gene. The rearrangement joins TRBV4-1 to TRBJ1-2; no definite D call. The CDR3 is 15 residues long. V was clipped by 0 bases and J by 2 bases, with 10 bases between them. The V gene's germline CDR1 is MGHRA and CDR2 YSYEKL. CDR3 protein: CASSQDSGFNYGYTF. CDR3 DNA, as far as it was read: TGCGCCAGCAGCCAAGATTCGGGGTTCAACTATGGC.

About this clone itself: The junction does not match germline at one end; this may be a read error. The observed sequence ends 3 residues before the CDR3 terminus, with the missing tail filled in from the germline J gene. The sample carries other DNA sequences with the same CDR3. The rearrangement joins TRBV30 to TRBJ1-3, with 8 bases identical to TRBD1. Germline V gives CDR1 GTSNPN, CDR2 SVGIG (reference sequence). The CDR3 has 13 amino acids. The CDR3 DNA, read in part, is TGTGCCAGAAAGGACAGGGCTGGAAACACA. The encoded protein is CARKDRAGNT. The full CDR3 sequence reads CARKDRAGNTIYF.

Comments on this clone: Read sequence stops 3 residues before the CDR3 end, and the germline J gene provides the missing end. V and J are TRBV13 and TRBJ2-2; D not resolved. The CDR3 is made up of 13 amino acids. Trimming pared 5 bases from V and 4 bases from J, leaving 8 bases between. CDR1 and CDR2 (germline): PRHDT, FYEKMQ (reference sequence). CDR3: CASSPRSTGELFF. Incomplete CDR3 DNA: TGTGCCAGCAGCCCCAGGAGCACCGGGGAG.

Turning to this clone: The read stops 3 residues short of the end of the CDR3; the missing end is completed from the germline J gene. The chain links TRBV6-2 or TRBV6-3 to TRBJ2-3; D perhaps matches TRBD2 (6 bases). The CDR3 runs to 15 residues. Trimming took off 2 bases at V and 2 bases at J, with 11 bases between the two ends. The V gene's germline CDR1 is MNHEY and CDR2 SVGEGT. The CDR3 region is CASSYPAGPTDTQYF. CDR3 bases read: TGTGCCAGCAGTTACCCGGCGGGGCCCACAGATACG.

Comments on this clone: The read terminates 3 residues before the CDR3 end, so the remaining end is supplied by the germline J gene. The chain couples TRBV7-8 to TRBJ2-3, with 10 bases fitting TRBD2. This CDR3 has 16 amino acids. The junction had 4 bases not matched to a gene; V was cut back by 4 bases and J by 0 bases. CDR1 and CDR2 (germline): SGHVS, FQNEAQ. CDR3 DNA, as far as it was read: TGTGCCAGCAGCTCTTTAGCGGGGGGAAGCACAGATACG. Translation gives CASSSLAGGSTDT. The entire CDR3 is CASSSLAGGSTDTQYF.

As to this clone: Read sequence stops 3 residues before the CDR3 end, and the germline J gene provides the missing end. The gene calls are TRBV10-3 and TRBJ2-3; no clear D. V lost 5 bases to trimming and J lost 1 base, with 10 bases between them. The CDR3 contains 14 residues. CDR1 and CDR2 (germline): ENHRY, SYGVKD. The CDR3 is CAISIQSGTDTQYF. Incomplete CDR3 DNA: TGTGCCATCAGTATCCAATCGGGCACAGATACG.

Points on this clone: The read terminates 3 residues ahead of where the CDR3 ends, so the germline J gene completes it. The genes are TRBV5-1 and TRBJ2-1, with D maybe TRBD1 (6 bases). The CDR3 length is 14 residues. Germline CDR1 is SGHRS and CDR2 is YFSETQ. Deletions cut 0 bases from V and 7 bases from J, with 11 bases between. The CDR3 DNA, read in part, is TGCGCCAGCAGCTTGGCCCACAGGGAGAATGAG. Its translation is CASSLAHRENE. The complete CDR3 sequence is CASSLAHRENEQFF.

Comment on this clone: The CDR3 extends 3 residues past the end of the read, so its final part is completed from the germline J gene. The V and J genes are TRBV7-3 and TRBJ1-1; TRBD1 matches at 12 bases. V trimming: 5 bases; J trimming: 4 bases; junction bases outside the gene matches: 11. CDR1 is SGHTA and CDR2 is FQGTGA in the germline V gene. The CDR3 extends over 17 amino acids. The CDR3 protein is CASSLWGQGADGTEAFF. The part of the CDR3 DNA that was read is TGTGCCAGCAGCCTATGGGGACAGGGGGCTGATGGCACTGAA. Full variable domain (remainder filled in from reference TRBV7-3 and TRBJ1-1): GAGVSQTPSNKVTEKGKYVELRCDPISGHTALYWYRQSLGQGPEFLIYFQGTGAADDSGLPNDRFFAVRPEGSVSTLKIQRTERGDSAVYLCASSLWGQGADGTEAFFGQGTRLTVV.

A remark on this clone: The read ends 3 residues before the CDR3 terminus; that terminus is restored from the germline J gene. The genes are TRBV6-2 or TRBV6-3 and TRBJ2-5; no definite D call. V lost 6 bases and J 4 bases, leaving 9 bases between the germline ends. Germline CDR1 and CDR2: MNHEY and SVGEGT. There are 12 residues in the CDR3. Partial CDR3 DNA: TGTGCCAGCAGCCTTCGTCTAGAGACC. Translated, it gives CASSLRLET. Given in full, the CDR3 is CASSLRLETQYF.

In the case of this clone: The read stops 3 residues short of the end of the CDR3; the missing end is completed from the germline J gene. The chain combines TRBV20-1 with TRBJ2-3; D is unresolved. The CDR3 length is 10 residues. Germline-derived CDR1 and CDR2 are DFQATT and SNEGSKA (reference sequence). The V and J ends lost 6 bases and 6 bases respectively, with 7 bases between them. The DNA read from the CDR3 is TGCAGTGCCGTAGGGGATACG. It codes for CSAVGDT. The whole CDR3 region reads CSAVGDTQYF.

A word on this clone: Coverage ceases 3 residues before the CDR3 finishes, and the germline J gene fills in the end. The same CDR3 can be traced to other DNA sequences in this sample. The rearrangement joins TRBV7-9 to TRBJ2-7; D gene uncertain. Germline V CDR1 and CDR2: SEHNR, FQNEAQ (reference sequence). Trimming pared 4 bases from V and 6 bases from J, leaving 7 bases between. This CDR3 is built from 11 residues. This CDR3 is CASSSPGEQYF. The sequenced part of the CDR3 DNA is TGTGCCAGCAGCTCTCCGGGCGAG.

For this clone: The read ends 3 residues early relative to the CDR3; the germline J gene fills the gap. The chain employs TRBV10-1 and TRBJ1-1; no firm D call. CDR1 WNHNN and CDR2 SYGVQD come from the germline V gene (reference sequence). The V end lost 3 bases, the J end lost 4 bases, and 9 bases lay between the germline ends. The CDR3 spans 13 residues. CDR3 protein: CASSEDMTTEAFF. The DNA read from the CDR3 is TGCGCCAGCAGTGAAGACATGACCACTGAA.